Below are 8 T cell receptor beta chains sequenced from a single sample in a study of spatial heterogeneity in lung cancer. Via MiXCR, TCRdb re-called the 5' RACE reads, giving one row per CDR3 protein. Of 45,000 to 55,000 distinct CDR3 sequences in the sample, less than 6% were seen once. Time point of the sample: sample taken at primary tumor resection. This specimen was PBMCs, taken at surgery. All receptors come from a male donor with early-stage non-small cell lung cancer.

This clonotype has a count of ten or more. The chain recombines TRBV5-1 with TRBJ2-3, with D perhaps matching TRBD1 (6 bases). The CDR3 contains 13 residues. The V end was cut by 4 bases, the J end by 4 bases, with 10 bases between. Germline assignment: CDR1 SGHRS and CDR2 YFSETQ. The CDR3 DNA sequence: TGCGCCAGCAGCCGGGACACGGCAGATACGCAGTATTTT. Its translation is CASSRDTADTQYF.

In its sample, this clonotype was seen many times. The CDR3 sequence: CASSQQVPDSPLHF. As DNA, the CDR3 is TGTGCCAGCAGCCAACAGGTCCCGGATTCACCCCTCCACTTT. The chain recombines TRBV7-9 with TRBJ1-6; tentatively, D is TRBD1 (5 bases). The V gene lost 5 bases and the J gene lost 8 bases, with 13 bases spanning the gap. The length of the CDR3 is 14 residues. CDR1 is SEHNR, CDR2 FQNEAQ, per germline (reference sequence).

This clonotype was seen more than once but under ten times. A junction end diverges from the germline sequence, so it may reflect a read error. V is TRBV4-1 and J is TRBJ1-2; the match to TRBD1 covers 12 bases. Germline V gene sequence: CDR1 MGHRA, CDR2 YSYEKL. CDR3 size: 16 residues. The CDR3 reads CASSQDLVGTGGGYTF. The CDR3 DNA reads as TGTGCCAGCAGCCAAGATCTAGTCGGGACAGGGGGCGGCTACACCTTC.

In its sample, this clonotype was seen many times. This chain connects TRBV11-2 to TRBJ1-1; D remains ambiguous. The CDR3 covers 11 residues. Germline V gene lookup returns CDR1 SGHAT and CDR2 FQNNGV. Trimming cost V 3 bases and J 10 bases, with 9 bases left between them. The CDR3 is CASSLMGRAFF. The DNA of the CDR3 is TGTGCCAGCAGCTTGATGGGGAGAGCTTTCTTT.

This clonotype was detected many times. The rearrangement links TRBV12-3 or TRBV12-4 to TRBJ2-7; 7 bases line up with TRBD2. With V trimmed by 6 bases and J by 6 bases, 11 bases remained unmatched. This CDR3 is built from 14 residues. The CDR3 sequence: CASSSEGRVFEQYF. The CDR3 DNA is TGTGCCAGCAGCTCCGAAGGGAGGGTATTCGAGCAGTACTTC.

The chain carries TRBV14 and TRBJ1-5, with D possibly being TRBD1 (6 bases). The CDR3 has 16 amino acids. Germline loops: CDR1 SGHDN, CDR2 FVKESK. Trimming cost V 0 bases and J 3 bases, with 12 bases left between them. The CDR3 here is CASSQDTGLSNQPQHF. The DNA for the CDR3 is TGTGCCAGCAGCCAAGATACAGGGCTCTCCAATCAGCCCCAGCATTTT.

This clonotype was recorded many times. The gene calls are TRBV7-2 and TRBJ2-2; D unresolved. Germline-derived CDR1 and CDR2 are SGHTA and FQGNSA. The CDR3 has 12 residues. V was cut by 8 bases and J by 4 bases, with 8 bases left in between. CDR3 residues: CASRTITGELFF. CDR3 coding DNA: TGTGCCAGCCGGACGATCACCGGGGAGCTGTTTTTT. Full variable domain (rest looked up from reference TRBV7-2 and TRBJ2-2): GAGVSQSPSNKVTEKGKDVELRCDPISGHTALYWYRQSLGQGLEFLIYFQGNSAPDKSGLPSDRFSAERTGGSVSTLTIQRTQQEDSAVYLCASRTITGELFFGEGSRLTVL.

This clonotype was counted ten times or more. The chain is built from TRBV5-1 and TRBJ2-6; D gene uncertain. The V gene's germline CDR1 is SGHRS and CDR2 YFSETQ. V lost 5 bases and J 0 bases, leaving 6 bases between the germline ends. This CDR3 contains 14 residues. The CDR3, as DNA: TGCGCCAGCAGACTGTACTCTGGGGCCAACGTCCTGACTTTC. Protein: CASRLYSGANVLTF.